Presented here are 12 T cell receptor beta chains from one specimen sequenced in a study of cytomegalovirus exposure and HLA in healthy donors. Sequencing used immunoSEQ multiplex PCR; TCRdb keeps in-frame clones, though not all of them. The sample yields a few hundred thousand clones, around 86% seen once. Sequenced: PBMCs. The receptors come from a woman aged 18-29 years in good health and CMV-seronegative.

The chain combines TRBV5-1 with TRBJ2-3, with a possible D match to TRBD2 (5 bases). The CDR3 runs 16 residues. With 1 base removed from V and 2 bases from J, the gap between germline ends came to 14 bases. Germline V CDR1 and CDR2: SGHRS, YFSETQ. The CDR3 loop is CASSLSGGPTTDTQYF. In DNA form, the CDR3 reads TGCGCCAGCAGCTTGTCAGGAGGACCAACCACAGATACGCAGTATTTT.

This clone was seen only a few times. The chain is built from TRBV19 and TRBJ1-5; TRBD1 agrees at 8 bases. Germline loops: CDR1 LNHDA, CDR2 SQIVND (reference sequence). Unmatched junction bases numbered 10, after V lost 9 bases and J lost 6 bases. This CDR3 is 14 amino acids long. The CDR3 sequence: CASSGGRGRQPQHF. Written as DNA, the CDR3 is TGTGCCAGCTCCGGGGGCAGGGGGCGTCAGCCCCAGCATTTT.

The table lists this clone with a few counts. The chain links TRBV28 to TRBJ1-1; D unclear. The CDR3 spans 11 residues. Germline values: CDR1 MDHEN, CDR2 SYDVKM. Trimming removed 11 bases at V and 1 base at J, with 8 bases between. DNA of the CDR3: TGTGCCGCTAGTGAGAACACTGAAGCTTTCTTT. The encoded protein is CAASENTEAFF.

This sequence joins TRBV28 and TRBJ2-4; perhaps TRBD2 as D (5 bases). Trimming stripped 5 bases from V and 5 bases from J, with 19 bases between. Per germline, CDR1 MDHEN and CDR2 SYDVKM. There are 16 residues in the CDR3. CDR3 protein: CASSPPRRRGQNIQYF. DNA of the CDR3: TGTGCCAGCAGTCCCCCCCGGCGGCGCGGGCAAAACATTCAGTACTTC.

The chain has TRBV28 and TRBJ1-2, with D maybe TRBD1 (5 bases). Trimming took 5 bases from V and 3 from J, leaving 16 bases between them. The CDR3 runs 15 residues. CDR1 is MDHEN and CDR2 is SYDVKM in the germline V gene. CDR3 sequence: CASSPISWGDYGYTF. CDR3 coding DNA: TGTGCCAGCAGTCCCATCTCGTGGGGGGACTATGGCTACACCTTC.

This chain joins TRBV4-1 and TRBJ2-3, with D possibly TRBD2 on 5 matching bases. The CDR3 is 19 residues long. V was clipped by 4 bases and J by 1 base, with 24 bases between them. CDR1 MGHRA and CDR2 YSYEKL come from the germline V gene. The CDR3 DNA is TGCGCCAGCAGCCCGAGACTAACTACCGTTTCCGACCGCACAGATACGCAGTATTTT. Translated, it gives CASSPRLTTVSDRTDTQYF.

The CDR3 sequence is CASSILGGGTDTQYF. The CDR3 nucleotides read TGTGCCAGTAGTATCCTAGGAGGAGGAACAGATACGCAGTATTTT. V gene TRBV19 combines with J gene TRBJ2-3, with D possibly TRBD2 on 5 matching bases. The V gene lost 3 bases and the J gene lost 3 bases, with 13 bases spanning the gap. CDR1 LNHDA and CDR2 SQIVND come from the germline V gene (reference sequence). This CDR3 is built from 15 residues.

The CDR3 protein is CASSPTGYIEAFF. The CDR3 DNA reads as TGTGCCAGCAGTCCAACAGGGTACATTGAAGCTTTCTTT. The chain has TRBV27 and TRBJ1-1; perhaps TRBD1 as D (6 bases). The CDR3 extends over 13 amino acids. Germline CDR1 and CDR2: MNHEY and SMNVEV (reference sequence). Trimming removed 5 bases from V and 7 bases from J, with 14 bases in between.

The CDR3 bases are TGTGCCAGCGGGAGGGCAGTGCAAGAGACCCAGTACTTC. It encodes CASGRAVQETQYF. The rearrangement joins TRBV5-4 to TRBJ2-5; the match to TRBD2 covers 7 bases. CDR1 and CDR2 from the germline V gene are SGHNT and YYREEE (reference sequence). The CDR3 consists of 13 residues. The trim removed 7 bases at V and 2 bases at J, leaving 5 bases unmatched. Together with reference TRBV5-4 and TRBJ2-5, the CDR3 gives the full variable domain: ETGVTQSPTHLIKTRGQQVTLRCSSQSGHNTVSWYQQALGQGPQFIFQYYREEENGRGNFPPRFSGLQFPNYSSELNVNALELDDSALYLCASGRAVQETQYFGPGTRLLVL.

The CDR3 sequence: CASSLFGQGRDEQFF. CDR3 DNA sequence: TGCGCCAGCAGCCTTTTTGGACAGGGTCGAGATGAGCAGTTCTTC. The chain has TRBV5-1 and TRBJ2-1; 8 bases fit TRBD1. The CDR3 length is 15 residues. From germline, CDR1 is SGHRS and CDR2 YFSETQ. Trimming removed 4 bases from V and 8 bases from J; junction bases left unmatched: 11. Full variable domain (remainder filled in from reference TRBV5-1 and TRBJ2-1): KAGVTQTPRYLIKTRGQQVTLSCSPISGHRSVSWYQQTPGQGLQFLFEYFSETQRNKGNFPGRFSGRQFSNSRSEMNVSTLELGDSALYLCASSLFGQGRDEQFFGPGTRLTVL.

This clone showed up just a few times. The V gene is TRBV5-1, the J gene TRBJ2-5; 8 nucleotides match TRBD1. This CDR3 spans 15 amino acids. With 7 bases clipped from V and 1 base from J, the junction kept 9 bases outside the gene matches. Germline loops: CDR1 SGHRS, CDR2 YFSETQ. CDR3 sequence reads: CASGVQGAPQETQYF. CDR3 in DNA: TGCGCCAGCGGGGTGCAGGGGGCCCCCCAAGAGACCCAGTACTTC.

V and J are TRBV19 and TRBJ1-1; 9 bases line up with TRBD1. Trimming at V came to 3 bases and at J to 9 bases, leaving 14 bases not matched to a gene. This CDR3 has 16 residues. CDR1 is LNHDA, CDR2 SQIVND, per germline (reference sequence). CDR3 nucleotide sequence: TGTGCCAGTAGTATTGACCCGAAGGGACAGGGTTCGAAAGCTTTCTTT. Its protein product is CASSIDPKGQGSKAFF.